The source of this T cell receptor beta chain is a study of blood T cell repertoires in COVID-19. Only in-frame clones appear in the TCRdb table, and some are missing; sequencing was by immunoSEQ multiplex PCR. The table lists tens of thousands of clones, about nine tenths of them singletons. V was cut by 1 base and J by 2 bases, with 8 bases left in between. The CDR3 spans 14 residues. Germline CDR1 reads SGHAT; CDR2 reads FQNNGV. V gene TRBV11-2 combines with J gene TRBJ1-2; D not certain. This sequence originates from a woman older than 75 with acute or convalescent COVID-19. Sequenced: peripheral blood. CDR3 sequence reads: CASSLVSGNYGYTF. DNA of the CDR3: TGTGCCAGCAGCTTAGTGTCCGGGAACTATGGCTACACCTTC.